The T cell receptor beta chain under discussion was sequenced for a study of blood T cell repertoires in COVID-19. Study summary: Acute and convalescent COVID-19 samples came from the United States, Italy and Spain. The cDNA or gDNA used as material had been derived from T cells, B-cell-depleted T cells, or PBMCs.

In the authors' methods: Using reference gene primer amplification, nucleated cell counts were estimated. Libraries were prepared by immunoSEQ multiplex PCR; TCRdb keeps only in-frame clonotypes and omits some of them. That table furnishes V, J and clone size, whereas the DNA furnished D and trimming. The table shows some 200,000 clones, with about 91% occurring only once. The V segment lost 10 bases and the J segment 6 bases; nucleotides outside the gene matches: 14. The germline CDR1 and CDR2 sequences are MDHEN and SYDVKM. The CDR3 loop spans 15 amino acids. This clone was observed a single time. Sequencing was performed on peripheral blood. The TCR sequence derives from a man younger than 40 with acute or convalescent COVID-19. The chain is built from TRBV28 and TRBJ2-1; 8 nucleotides align to TRBD2. The CDR3, as DNA: TGTGCCACCTGGGGGAGCGGGGGCCGATTCAATGAGCAGTTCTTC. Encoded protein: CATWGSGGRFNEQFF.